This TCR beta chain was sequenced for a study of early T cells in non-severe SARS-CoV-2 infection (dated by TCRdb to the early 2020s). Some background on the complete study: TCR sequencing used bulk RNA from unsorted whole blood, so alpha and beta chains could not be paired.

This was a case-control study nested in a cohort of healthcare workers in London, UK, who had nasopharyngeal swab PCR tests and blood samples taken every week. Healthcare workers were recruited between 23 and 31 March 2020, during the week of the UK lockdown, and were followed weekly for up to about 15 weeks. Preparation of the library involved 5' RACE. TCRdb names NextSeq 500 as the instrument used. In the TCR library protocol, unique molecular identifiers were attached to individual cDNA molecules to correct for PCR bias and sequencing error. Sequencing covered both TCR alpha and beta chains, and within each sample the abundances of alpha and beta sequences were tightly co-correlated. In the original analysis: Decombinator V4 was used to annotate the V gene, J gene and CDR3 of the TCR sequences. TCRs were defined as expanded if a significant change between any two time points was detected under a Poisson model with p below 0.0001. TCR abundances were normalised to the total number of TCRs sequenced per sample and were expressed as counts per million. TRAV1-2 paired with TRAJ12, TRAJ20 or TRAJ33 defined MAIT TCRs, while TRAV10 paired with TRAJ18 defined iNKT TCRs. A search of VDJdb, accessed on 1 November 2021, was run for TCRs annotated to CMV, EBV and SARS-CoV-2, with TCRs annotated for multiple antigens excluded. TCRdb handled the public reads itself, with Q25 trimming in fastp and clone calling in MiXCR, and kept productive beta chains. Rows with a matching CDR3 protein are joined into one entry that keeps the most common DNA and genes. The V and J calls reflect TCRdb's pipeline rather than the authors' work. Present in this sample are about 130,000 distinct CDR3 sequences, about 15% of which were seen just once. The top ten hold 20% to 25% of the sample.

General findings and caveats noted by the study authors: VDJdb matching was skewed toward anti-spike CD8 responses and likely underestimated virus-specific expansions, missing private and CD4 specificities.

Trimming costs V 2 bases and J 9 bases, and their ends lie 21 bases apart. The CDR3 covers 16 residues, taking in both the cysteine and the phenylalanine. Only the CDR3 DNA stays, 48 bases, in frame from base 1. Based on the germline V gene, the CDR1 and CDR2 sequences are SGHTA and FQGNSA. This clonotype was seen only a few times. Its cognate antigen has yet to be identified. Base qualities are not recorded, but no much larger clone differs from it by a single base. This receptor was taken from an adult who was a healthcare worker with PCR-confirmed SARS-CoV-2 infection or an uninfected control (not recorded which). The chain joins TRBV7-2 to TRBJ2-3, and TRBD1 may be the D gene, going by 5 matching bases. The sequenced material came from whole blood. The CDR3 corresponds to CASSLTVQDPAHTQYF. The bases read TGTGCCAGCAGCTTAACTGTACAGGACCCTGCTCACACGCAGTATTTT. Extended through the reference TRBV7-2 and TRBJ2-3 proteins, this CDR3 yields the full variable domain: GAGVSQSPSNKVTEKGKDVELRCDPISGHTALYWYRQSLGQGLEFLIYFQGNSAPDKSGLPSDRFSAERTGGSVSTLTIQRTQQEDSAVYLCASSLTVQDPAHTQYFGPGTRLTVL.